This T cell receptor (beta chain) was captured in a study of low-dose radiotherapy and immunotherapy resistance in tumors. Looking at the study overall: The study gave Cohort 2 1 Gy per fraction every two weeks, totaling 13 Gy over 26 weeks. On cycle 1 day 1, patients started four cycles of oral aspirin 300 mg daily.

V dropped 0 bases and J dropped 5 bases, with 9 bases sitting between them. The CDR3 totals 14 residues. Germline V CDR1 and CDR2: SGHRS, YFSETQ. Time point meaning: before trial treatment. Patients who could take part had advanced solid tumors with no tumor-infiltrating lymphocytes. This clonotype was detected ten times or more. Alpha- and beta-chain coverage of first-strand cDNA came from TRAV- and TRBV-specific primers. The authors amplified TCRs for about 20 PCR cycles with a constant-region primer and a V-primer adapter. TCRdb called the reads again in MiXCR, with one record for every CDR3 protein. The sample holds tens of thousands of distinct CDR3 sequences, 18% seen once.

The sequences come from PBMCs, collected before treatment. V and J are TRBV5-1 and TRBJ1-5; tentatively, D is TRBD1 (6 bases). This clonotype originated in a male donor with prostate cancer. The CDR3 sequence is CASSLGTVDQPQHF. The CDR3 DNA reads TGCGCCAGCAGCTTGGGGACAGTCGATCAGCCCCAGCATTTT. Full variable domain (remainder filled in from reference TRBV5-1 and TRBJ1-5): KAGVTQTPRYLIKTRGQQVTLSCSPISGHRSVSWYQQTPGQGLQFLFEYFSETQRNKGNFPGRFSGRQFSNSRSEMNVSTLELGDSALYLCASSLGTVDQPQHFGDGTRLSIL.